One sample yielded the 6 T cell receptor beta chains listed below, sequenced in a study of cytomegalovirus exposure and HLA in healthy donors. PCR amplification relied on 60 Vbeta primers (plus 13 Jbeta primers). Generated by immunoSEQ multiplex PCR, the TCRdb table keeps only in-frame clones and is missing some. The sample records 150,000 to 200,000 clones, more than 75% being singletons. The sequencing input was PBMCs. These receptor sequences come from a woman aged 50 to 60 in good health and CMV-seronegative.

This sequence joins TRBV5-4 and TRBJ1-2; no clear D. Trimming removed 0 bases from V and 8 bases from J, with 17 bases in between. This CDR3 spans 15 amino acids. The germline gives CDR1 SGHNT, CDR2 YYREEE (reference sequence). CDR3 loop: CASSLGGPGKMGYTF. The CDR3 DNA follows: TGTGCCAGCAGCTTGGGCGGGCCCGGCAAGATGGGCTACACCTTC.

The rearrangement links TRBV19 to TRBJ2-3; 7 bases line up with TRBD1. Trimming at V came to 11 bases and at J to 5 bases, leaving 10 bases not matched to a gene. Germline V gene data show CDR1 as LNHDA and CDR2 as SQIVND (reference sequence). The CDR3 totals 13 residues. CDR3 in DNA: TGTGCCTCCAGCCGGGACAGAGAAGATACGCAGTATTTT. As protein: CASSRDREDTQYF.

In DNA, the CDR3 is TGTGCCAGCAGCGTAGAGGTTATCGGGACAGGGTGGGACGAAGGTCAGCCCCAGCATTTT. Translation gives CASSVEVIGTGWDEGQPQHF. The chain joins TRBV9 to TRBJ1-5; the match to TRBD1 covers 9 bases. The CDR3 sequence is 20 residues long. The trim removed 0 bases at V and 6 bases at J, leaving 19 bases unmatched. The germline CDR1 and CDR2 sequences are SGDLS and YYNGEE.

The V gene is TRBV6-5, the J gene TRBJ2-5, with TRBD2 as a possible D gene (5 bases). Per the germline V gene, CDR1 is MNHEY and CDR2 is SVGAGI. V was trimmed by 6 bases and J by 5 bases, leaving 13 bases between them. This CDR3 has 13 residues. The CDR3 protein is CASRGSARETQYF. The CDR3 region has the DNA TGTGCCAGCAGGGGGAGTGCGAGGGAGACCCAGTACTTC.

Only one count was recorded for this clone. The chain uses TRBV19 and TRBJ1-2; 9 bases fit TRBD1. V lost 3 bases and J lost 6; bases outside the gene matches: 5. This CDR3 contains 14 residues. Germline CDR1 is LNHDA and CDR2 is SQIVND (reference sequence). Here the CDR3 reads CASSINRGHDGYTF. In DNA form, the CDR3 reads TGTGCCAGTAGTATTAACAGGGGGCACGATGGCTACACCTTC.

This chain connects TRBV9 to TRBJ2-7; 9 nucleotides agree with TRBD2. V dropped 3 bases and J dropped 3; count of bases not matched to a gene: 10. CDR3 length: 16 residues. Germline CDR1 SGDLS, CDR2 YYNGEE. The CDR3 DNA reads TGTGCCAGCAGCGCACAAGGAGCGGGAGGCTTCTACGAGCAGTACTTC. Its protein is CASSAQGAGGFYEQYF.